The next 28 T cell receptor beta chains were all read from a single sample in a study of T-cell reconstitution after alpha-beta-depleted transplantation in children. Molecular barcoding with unique molecular identifiers was used for the TCRbeta library. TCRdb re-called the PCR reads through MiXCR, storing one row per CDR3 protein. The table records about 230,000 distinct CDR3 sequences, more than 10% of them present only once. Specimen: PBMCs from the stem cell graft donor, collected from the stem cell graft. The receptor set was obtained from a human donor who donated a stem cell graft to a child with acute lymphoblastic leukemia.

This clonotype was recorded a few times. J is TRBJ2-7 and V is TRBV20-1; possibly TRBD1 for D (5 bases). The V end lost 3 bases, the J end lost 2 bases, and 14 bases lay between the germline ends. The CDR3 runs 14 residues. From germline, CDR1 is DFQATT and CDR2 SNEGSKA (reference sequence). In DNA, the CDR3 is TGCAGTGCTAGCCCCCAGGGTCTCACCTACGAGCAGTACTTC. Protein sequence: CSASPQGLTYEQYF.

Worth noting for this clonotype: A much larger clone sits a single nucleotide away, making a read error possible. The chain has TRBV7-9 and TRBJ2-1; TRBD2 matches at 13 bases. CDR1 and CDR2 (germline): SEHNR, FQNEAQ (reference sequence). The CDR3 is 15 amino acids. CDR3 sequence: CASSFGLAGDNVQFF. DNA for the CDR3: TGTGCCAGCAGCTTCGGACTAGCGGGAGACAATGTGCAGTTCTTC.

The genes are TRBV29-1 and TRBJ2-7; D gene uncertain. V was clipped by 4 bases and J by 5 bases, with 12 bases between them. CDR3 length: 12 amino acids. CDR1 and CDR2 from the germline V gene are SQVTM and ANQGSEA. The CDR3 here is CSVGSAAHEQYF. The CDR3 DNA follows: TGCAGCGTTGGGTCGGCAGCCCACGAGCAGTACTTC.

The sample holds many counts of this clonotype. CDR3 region: CATSDPRTSGQETQYF. Written as DNA, the CDR3 is TGTGCCACCAGTGATCCGAGGACTAGCGGACAAGAGACCCAGTACTTC. The rearrangement uses TRBV24-1 and TRBJ2-5, with 10 bases matching TRBD2. The CDR3 runs 16 residues. The germline gives CDR1 KGHDR, CDR2 SFDVKD. The V and J ends lost 3 bases and 2 bases, in that order; junction bases with no gene match: 5.

This clonotype came up many times. The chain is built from TRBV5-5 and TRBJ2-2; D gene uncertain. The CDR3 is made up of 13 amino acids. Per germline, CDR1 SGHKS and CDR2 YYEKEE (reference sequence). Trimming removed 2 bases at V and 7 bases at J, with 9 bases between. CDR3: CASSFSFGGELFF. CDR3 DNA sequence: TGTGCCAGCAGCTTCTCCTTCGGCGGGGAGCTGTTTTTT.

This clonotype was found many times. The genes are TRBV20-1 and TRBJ2-2; possible D gene TRBD2, 5 bases. Germline V gene sequence: CDR1 DFQATT, CDR2 SNEGSKA (reference sequence). Trimming left V 1 base short and J 3 bases short, with 12 bases between. CDR3 length: 15 residues. As DNA, the CDR3 is TGCAGTGCTAGAGTCACCCGGGGTTACACCGGGGAGCTGTTTTTT. Residues: CSARVTRGYTGELFF.

The sample holds many counts of this clonotype. V is TRBV4-3 and J is TRBJ1-2, with a possible D match to TRBD1 (5 bases). Trimming shortened V by 0 bases and J by 4 bases, and 12 bases separated the two germline ends. This CDR3 comprises 15 residues. Germline V lookup: CDR1 LGHNA, CDR2 YSLEER. The CDR3: CASSQDQLGRYGYTF. As DNA, the CDR3 is TGCGCCAGCAGCCAAGATCAGTTGGGACGCTATGGCTACACCTTC.

The table lists this clonotype with a few counts. The V call is TRBV12-3 or TRBV12-4, the J call TRBJ2-5; D not resolved. V was shortened by 1 base and J by 5 bases, with 11 bases between the two germline ends. The CDR3 is 14 residues long. The CDR3 sequence: CASSLGAARETQYF. The CDR3 bases are TGTGCCAGCAGTTTAGGGGCGGCTCGGGAGACCCAGTACTTC.

This clonotype came up many times. The CDR3 loop reads CASGLVDTGELFF. CDR3 sequence (DNA): TGTGCCAGCGGACTGGTGGACACCGGGGAGCTGTTTTTT. The chain recombines TRBV6-1 with TRBJ2-2; TRBD2 might be the D (5 bases). V dropped 8 bases and J dropped 3 bases, with 10 bases sitting between them. Per the germline V gene, CDR1 is MNHNS and CDR2 is SASEGT. The CDR3 has 13 residues.

The table lists this clonotype with many counts. V gene TRBV5-1 combines with J gene TRBJ2-3, with 10 bases matching TRBD2. This CDR3 has 16 residues. The V segment lost 4 bases and the J segment 3 bases; nucleotides outside the gene matches: 8. CDR1 and CDR2 (germline): SGHRS, YFSETQ. The CDR3 protein is CASSLGLAVRTDTQYF. Here the CDR3 DNA reads TGCGCCAGCAGCCTCGGACTAGCGGTTCGGACAGATACGCAGTATTTT. The full variable domain, with the rest looked up from reference TRBV5-1 and TRBJ2-3, is KAGVTQTPRYLIKTRGQQVTLSCSPISGHRSVSWYQQTPGQGLQFLFEYFSETQRNKGNFPGRFSGRQFSNSRSEMNVSTLELGDSALYLCASSLGLAVRTDTQYFGPGTRLTVL.

A note on this clonotype: Since a much larger clone is just one base distant, this may be a read error. The V call is TRBV9, the J call TRBJ2-5, with D possibly TRBD2 on 6 matching bases. The CDR3 is 15 amino acids. Germline assignment: CDR1 SGDLS and CDR2 YYNGEE. Trimming shortened V by 2 bases and J by 5 bases, and 16 bases separated the two germline ends. CDR3 loop: CASSVTVAAHETQYF. CDR3 sequence (DNA): TGTGCCAGCAGCGTCACGGTAGCGGCCCACGAGACCCAGTACTTC.

The J gene is TRBJ2-7, the V gene TRBV15, with 7 bases aligning to TRBD2. The ends lost 2 bases at V and 9 bases at J; junction bases unmatched: 10. CDR3 size: 14 residues. Looked up from germline, CDR1 is LNHNV and CDR2 is YYDKDF (reference sequence). The CDR3 here is CATSRPGGASGQYF. Here the CDR3 DNA reads TGTGCCACCAGCAGACCCGGCGGTGCTAGCGGGCAGTACTTC.

This clonotype occurred many times. V and J are TRBV20-1 and TRBJ2-7, with 8 bases matching TRBD1. V lost 5 bases to trimming and J lost 3 bases; unmatched junction nucleotides: 6. The CDR3 has 13 amino acids. CDR1 DFQATT and CDR2 SNEGSKA come from the germline V gene (reference sequence). The CDR3 region has the DNA TGCAGTGCTGCCCGGACAGGGAACTACGAGCAGTACTTC. This sequence encodes CSAARTGNYEQYF.

This clonotype was counted ten times or more. The rearrangement links TRBV5-5 to TRBJ2-2; 8 nucleotides align to TRBD1. This CDR3 is 15 amino acids long. V lost 3 bases to trimming and J lost 0 bases; unmatched junction nucleotides: 1. Germline V lookup: CDR1 SGHKS, CDR2 YYEKEE (reference sequence). The CDR3 sequence is CASSWTGTNTGELFF. As DNA, the CDR3 is TGTGCCAGCAGCTGGACAGGGACGAACACCGGGGAGCTGTTTTTT.

The rearrangement uses TRBV6-5 and TRBJ2-2; D not certain. The CDR3 is 14 amino acids. Germline CDR1 MNHEY, CDR2 SVGAGI. Trimming removed 0 bases from V and 6 bases from J, with 8 bases in between. As DNA, the CDR3 is TGTGCCAGCAGTTACTCCGACTCTTCCGGGGAGCTGTTTTTT. Protein product: CASSYSDSSGELFF.

A word on this clonotype: It may be a read error: a sequence one base away is much more abundant. The chain recombines TRBV7-6 with TRBJ1-3; 9 bases agree with TRBD1. The ends lost 6 bases at V and 6 bases at J; junction bases unmatched: 9. Looked up from germline, CDR1 is SGHVS and CDR2 is FNYEAQ. CDR3 length: 15 residues. CDR3 nucleotides: TGTGCCAGCAGTCGCACAGGGGGCAACGCAAACACCATATATTTT. Its protein is CASSRTGGNANTIYF.

This clonotype was seen at least ten times. The rearrangement links TRBV7-9 to TRBJ2-5; 8 nucleotides align to TRBD2. Germline values: CDR1 SEHNR, CDR2 FQNEAQ (reference sequence). V trimming: 5 bases; J trimming: 4 bases; junction bases outside the gene matches: 6. The CDR3 totals 14 residues. The CDR3: CASSPGLAIETQYF. The CDR3 DNA is TGTGCCAGCAGCCCCGGACTAGCAATAGAGACCCAGTACTTC.

In its sample, this clonotype was seen many times. The chain joins TRBV7-9 to TRBJ2-7; D is uncertain. The CDR3 is 14 residues long. V gave up 1 base and J gave up 3 bases, with 10 bases separating them. Germline V gene lookup returns CDR1 SEHNR and CDR2 FQNEAQ (reference sequence). CDR3 coding DNA: TGTGCCAGCAGCTTAGTTGCCAACATCTACGAGCAGTACTTC. It is translated as CASSLVANIYEQYF.

At least ten counts were recorded for this clonotype. This chain links TRBV5-5 with TRBJ2-5; D possibly corresponds to TRBD2 (6 bases). The CDR3 consists of 13 residues. Deletions cut 4 bases from V and 5 bases from J, with 12 bases between. Germline-derived CDR1 and CDR2 are SGHKS and YYEKEE (reference sequence). The CDR3 is CASSEGTRETQYF. The CDR3 DNA follows: TGTGCCAGCAGCGAAGGGACTCGGGAGACCCAGTACTTC.

This clonotype has at least ten counts. This CDR3 is CATSQRGLDRGFHEQYF. CDR3 in DNA: TGTGCCACCAGCCAGAGGGGGTTGGACAGGGGATTTCACGAGCAGTACTTC. The chain uses TRBV15 and TRBJ2-7; 9 bases map to TRBD1. V was clipped by 5 bases and J by 5 bases; unmatched bases: 16. This CDR3 has 17 amino acids. CDR1 is LNHNV, CDR2 YYDKDF, per germline (reference sequence).

This clonotype appeared many times. The rearrangement joins TRBV7-9 to TRBJ2-7; 11 bases are shared with TRBD1. V shed 6 bases and J 4 bases; nucleotides not matched to a gene: 8. Germline V gene sequence: CDR1 SEHNR, CDR2 FQNEAQ (reference sequence). The CDR3 extends over 15 amino acids. CDR3 DNA: TGTGCCAGCAGTCCCGGGACAGGGGGTTTTTACGAGCAGTACTTC. Its protein is CASSPGTGGFYEQYF.

The rearrangement links TRBV5-1 to TRBJ2-5; D possibly matches TRBD1 or TRBD2 (6 bases each). CDR3 length equals 15 residues. V was cut by 4 bases and J by 5 bases, with 18 bases left in between. The V gene's germline CDR1 is SGHRS and CDR2 YFSETQ. For the CDR3, the DNA is TGCGCCAGCAGCCCTTCCCCGGGGGCCGGGGAGACCCAGTACTTC. Its translation: CASSPSPGAGETQYF.

In this sample, this clonotype turned up many times. The chain carries TRBV7-2 and TRBJ1-6, with D possibly matching TRBD1 (5 bases). CDR1 is SGHTA, CDR2 FQGNSA, per germline. The CDR3 has 14 amino acids. Trimming left V 4 bases short and J 9 bases short, with 13 bases between. The CDR3 nucleotides read TGTGCCAGCAGCTCCTTGGCGAGGGGTTCACCCCTCCACTTT. This codes for CASSSLARGSPLHF. Based on the CDR3 plus reference TRBV7-2 and TRBJ1-6, the full variable domain is GAGVSQSPSNKVTEKGKDVELRCDPISGHTALYWYRQSLGQGLEFLIYFQGNSAPDKSGLPSDRFSAERTGGSVSTLTIQRTQQEDSAVYLCASSSLARGSPLHFGNGTRLTVT.

This clonotype was found once. The chain recombines TRBV9 with TRBJ2-1; 8 bases agree with TRBD2. CDR3 length equals 14 residues. Trimming at V came to 3 bases and at J to 8 bases, leaving 7 bases not matched to a gene. Germline V gene data show CDR1 as SGDLS and CDR2 as YYNGEE. DNA for the CDR3: TGTGCCAGCAGCGGACTAGCGTTTGGTTATGAGCAGTTCTTC. Translation: CASSGLAFGYEQFF.

This clonotype was detected a few times. This chain uses TRBV4-3 with TRBJ2-7; the D gene is possibly TRBD1 (6 bases). The CDR3 runs to 14 residues. CDR1 LGHNA and CDR2 YSLEER come from the germline V gene. V lost 0 bases and J 3 bases, leaving 9 bases between the germline ends. CDR3 in DNA: TGCGCCAGCAGCCAAGATCAAGGGGGCTACGAGCAGTACTTC. As protein: CASSQDQGGYEQYF.

The gene calls are TRBV6-2 or TRBV6-3 and TRBJ2-2; D gene unclear. Germline V gene lookup returns CDR1 MNHEY and CDR2 SVGEGT. V gave up 8 bases and J gave up 1 base, with 5 bases separating them. The length of the CDR3 is 12 residues. This CDR3 reads CASQENTGELFF. CDR3 in DNA: TGTGCCAGCCAGGAGAACACCGGGGAGCTGTTTTTT.

This clonotype was recorded at least ten times. CDR3 in amino acids: CASSQDLGAQQYF. CDR3 DNA: TGCGCCAGCAGCCAAGATCTAGGGGCCCAGCAGTACTTC. The rearrangement uses TRBV4-3 and TRBJ2-5; D perhaps matches TRBD1 (5 bases). From germline, CDR1 is LGHNA and CDR2 YSLEER. This CDR3 comprises 13 residues. The V end was cut by 0 bases, the J end by 11 bases, with 13 bases between.

This clonotype showed up just a few times. This chain uses TRBV28 with TRBJ1-2; D is possibly TRBD1 (5 bases). Germline values: CDR1 MDHEN, CDR2 SYDVKM. The CDR3 consists of 14 residues. V gave up 6 bases and J gave up 6 bases, with 17 bases separating them. The CDR3 nucleotides are TGTGCCAGCAGCCCCCAGTGGGGCGTGCATGGCTACACCTTC. This translates into CASSPQWGVHGYTF.